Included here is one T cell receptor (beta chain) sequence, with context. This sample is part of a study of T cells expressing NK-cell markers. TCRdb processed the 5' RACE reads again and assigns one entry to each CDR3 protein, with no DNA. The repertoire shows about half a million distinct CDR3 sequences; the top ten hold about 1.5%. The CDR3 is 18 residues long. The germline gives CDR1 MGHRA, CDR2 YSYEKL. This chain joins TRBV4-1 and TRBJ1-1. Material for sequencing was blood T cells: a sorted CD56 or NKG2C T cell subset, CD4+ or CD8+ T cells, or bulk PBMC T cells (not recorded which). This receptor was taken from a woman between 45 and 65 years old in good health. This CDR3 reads CASSPHLASGRRNTEAFF.